This record concerns one T cell receptor beta chain sequence. Antigen: not known. This entry is derived from a study of immune evolution from preneoplasia to lung adenocarcinoma. Whole-study results and caveats: Normal lung had highest clonality; later lesions appeared denser, more diverse. Compared with EGFR-mutant or double wild-type lesions, KRAS-mutant nodules were more clonal.

Here immunoSEQ multiplex PCR was the method, and the copy in TCRdb shows in-frame clones only, minus some. Counted here are tens of thousands of clones, just under 75% occurring once; the ten biggest clones make up 4.5% to 7%. This clonotype was sampled from a person in their sixties with invasive lung adenocarcinoma. Some clones in this sample may be carry-over from other donors' samples. Sequenced input: FFPE invasive lung adenocarcinoma tissue.

CDR3 sequence (DNA): TGTGCCAGTAGGACAGGGGACGGCTACACCTTC. Protein: CASRTGDGYTF. This sequence joins TRBV19 and TRBJ1-2; 8 bases are a match to TRBD1. This CDR3 is 11 amino acids long. Germline lookup yields CDR1 LNHDA and CDR2 SQIVND (reference sequence). V lost 6 bases and J lost 8; bases outside the gene matches: 2.